This TCR beta chain is drawn from a study of CXCR3-negative and CXCR3-positive naive CD8 T cells. In preparing the TRB cDNA libraries, 5' RACE with UMI labels was used. Following a re-call of the 5' RACE reads, TCRdb has one entry per CDR3 protein and lacks DNA. The sample features under 150,000 distinct CDR3 sequences, with 0.4% to 0.5% in its top ten. Per the germline V gene, CDR1 is SGHTA and CDR2 is FQGNSA. The CDR3 runs to 13 residues. On this clonotype: What it binds is not known.

General study findings and limits: TRB CDR3s of CXCR3-positive naive cells were more hydrophobic than those of CXCR3-negative naive cells.

The sequence derives from a human donor in good health. Some clones in this sample may be carry-over from other donors' samples. The chain has TRBV7-2 and TRBJ2-3. The specimen was naive CXCR3+ CD8+ T cells from blood. This sample's subset: CD45RO-CCR7+CD27+CD95- naive CD8+ T cells expressing CXCR3 (TNR3+). CDR3 in amino acids: CASSLGTADTQYF.